This entry lists 18 T cell receptor beta chains sequenced from one sample in a study of shared clonotypes between healthy human individuals. Only in-frame clones appear in the TCRdb table, and some are missing; sequencing was by immunoSEQ multiplex PCR. The table has about 600,000 clones, around 97% seen once; the top ten hold 0.057%. The sequenced sample was naive CD4+ T cells sorted from blood. Subset denoted: CD45RA+ positively selected. These TCRs come from a woman aged 30 to 39 in good health.

The chain uses TRBV7-2 and TRBJ1-1; D ambiguous. This CDR3 spans 17 amino acids. Germline V gene lookup returns CDR1 SGHTA and CDR2 FQGNSA. V lost 4 bases and J lost 1, with 19 bases in between. The CDR3 region has the DNA TGTGCCAGCAGCTCCTTTAGGACCACCTTAGGGAACACTGAAGCTTTCTTT. Protein sequence: CASSSFRTTLGNTEAFF.

The chain recombines TRBV11-3 with TRBJ2-3, with 9 bases aligning to TRBD2. The CDR3 totals 20 residues. V dropped 0 bases and J dropped 2; count of bases not matched to a gene: 15. Germline values: CDR1 SGHNT, CDR2 YENEEA. CDR3 sequence reads: CASSLDSARGAGGPTDTQYF. In DNA, the CDR3 is TGTGCCAGCAGCTTAGACTCCGCCCGCGGTGCGGGAGGGCCCACAGATACGCAGTATTTT.

The J gene is TRBJ2-2, the V gene TRBV5-1; the D is unclear. CDR3 length: 14 residues. With 0 bases removed from V and 5 bases from J, the gap between germline ends came to 8 bases. CDR1 SGHRS and CDR2 YFSETQ come from the germline V gene. The CDR3 is CASSLGGRTGELFF. The DNA of the CDR3 is TGCGCCAGCAGCTTGGGAGGTCGAACCGGGGAGCTGTTTTTT.

This rearrangement joins TRBV9 to TRBJ2-2; D may match TRBD1 or TRBD2 (5 bases each). CDR3 length: 14 residues. Germline assignment: CDR1 SGDLS and CDR2 YYNGEE. The ends were cut back, 2 bases at V and 7 bases at J, with 12 bases in the middle. CDR3 sequence reads: CASSVMGEVGELFF. CDR3 nucleotide sequence: TGTGCCAGCAGCGTTATGGGGGAAGTCGGGGAGCTGTTTTTT.

The chain is built from TRBV19 and TRBJ1-4; D not resolved. Germline V gene lookup returns CDR1 LNHDA and CDR2 SQIVND (reference sequence). V was pared by 2 bases and J by 1 base, with 5 bases between. There are 14 residues in the CDR3. DNA of the CDR3: TGTGCCAGTAGTATAACTATAACTAATGAAAAACTGTTTTTT. Translating gives CASSITITNEKLFF.

The chain is built from TRBV6-1 and TRBJ2-7; D is unclear. Trimming took off 2 bases at V and 5 bases at J, with 10 bases between the two ends. This CDR3 has 13 amino acids. Germline values: CDR1 MNHNS, CDR2 SASEGT. The CDR3 reads CASSEHRFDEQYF. The CDR3 coding sequence is TGTGCCAGCAGTGAACACAGATTCGACGAGCAGTACTTC.

V and J are TRBV6-6 and TRBJ2-5; D may match TRBD1 or TRBD2 (5 bases each). CDR1 and CDR2 (germline): MNHNY, SVGAGI (reference sequence). Between the trimmed V and J ends, which lost 7 bases and 0 bases, there was a span of 9 bases. This CDR3 spans 13 amino acids. The CDR3 DNA sequence: TGTGCCAGCAATCCGGGACACCAAGAGACCCAGTACTTC. This encodes CASNPGHQETQYF.

The chain links TRBV6-6 to TRBJ2-1; possibly TRBD2 for D (6 bases). There are 15 residues in the CDR3. V was clipped by 3 bases and J by 5 bases, with 14 bases between them. Germline V CDR1 and CDR2: MNHNY, SVGAGI (reference sequence). The CDR3 reads CASSYPTSSNNEQFF. CDR3 coding DNA: TGTGCCAGCAGTTATCCTACTAGCTCAAACAATGAGCAGTTCTTC.

The chain has TRBV6-6 and TRBJ1-2, with D perhaps matching TRBD1 (5 bases). Per germline, CDR1 MNHNY and CDR2 SVGAGI (reference sequence). V lost 0 bases and J 1 base, leaving 12 bases between the germline ends. The CDR3 is 16 amino acids. In DNA form, the CDR3 reads TGTGCCAGCAGTTACTCCGGGGACTTTGTTAACTATGGCTACACCTTC. This gives the protein CASSYSGDFVNYGYTF.

Concerning this clone: Other nucleotide sequences from this sample produce the same CDR3. V gene TRBV28 combines with J gene TRBJ2-3; TRBD2 is a possible D gene (7 bases). Germline CDR1 is MDHEN and CDR2 is SYDVKM. The length of the CDR3 is 18 residues. V was cut by 0 bases and J by 6 bases, with 22 bases left in between. The CDR3 DNA is TGTGCCAGCAGTTTATGGGCAGGGGAGGGTTCGGGGGCGGATACGCAGTATTTT. Translation: CASSLWAGEGSGADTQYF.

The chain couples TRBV7-3 to TRBJ1-1, with unresolved D. V gave up 0 bases and J gave up 5 bases, with 7 bases separating them. The CDR3 totals 13 residues. Per germline, CDR1 SGHTA and CDR2 FQGTGA. CDR3 residues: CASSLTGRTEAFF. CDR3 nucleotides: TGTGCCAGCAGCTTAACGGGTAGAACTGAAGCTTTCTTT.

The chain joins TRBV19 to TRBJ1-3; D may be TRBD1 (6 bases). This CDR3 has 15 residues. CDR1 and CDR2 from the germline V gene are LNHDA and SQIVND (reference sequence). The V end was cut by 2 bases, the J end by 4 bases, with 12 bases between. In DNA, the CDR3 is TGTGCCAGTAGTATATTAGGGGGTTCCGGAAACACCATATATTTT. The encoded protein is CASSILGGSGNTIYF.

This chain uses TRBV7-2 with TRBJ2-7; the match to TRBD1 covers 8 bases. The CDR3 sequence is 14 residues long. Germline assignment: CDR1 SGHTA and CDR2 FQGNSA. The V and J ends lost 5 bases and 2 bases, in that order; junction bases with no gene match: 5. The CDR3 reads CASSAGQGTYEQYF. The CDR3 coding sequence is TGTGCCAGCAGCGCCGGACAGGGAACCTACGAGCAGTACTTC.

The chain has TRBV2 and TRBJ2-3; 10 nucleotides align to TRBD2. Losses at the gene ends were 4 bases for V and 2 bases for J; bases not matched to a gene: 9. CDR3 size: 17 residues. Looked up from germline, CDR1 is SNHLY and CDR2 is FYNNEI. The CDR3 DNA follows: TGTGCCAGCAGTGGTTCCCCAGGACTAGCGGACACAGATACGCAGTATTTT. Residues: CASSGSPGLADTDTQYF.

This chain uses TRBV5-1 with TRBJ2-7, with 14 positions matching TRBD2. Unmatched junction bases numbered 14, after V lost 6 bases and J lost 3 bases. Germline CDR1 SGHRS, CDR2 YFSETQ. The CDR3 spans 18 residues. The CDR3 region has the DNA TGCGCCAGCACCCGTCTCGGGACTAGCGGGAGAAAAGACTACGAGCAGTACTTC. Amino acid sequence: CASTRLGTSGRKDYEQYF.

V and J are TRBV28 and TRBJ2-7; possible D gene TRBD1, 6 bases. Looked up from germline, CDR1 is MDHEN and CDR2 is SYDVKM. Trimming shortened V by 2 bases and J by 0 bases, and 8 bases separated the two germline ends. This CDR3 comprises 14 residues. The CDR3 DNA sequence: TGTGCCAGCAGTTTACCGGACAGCTCCTACGAGCAGTACTTC. This sequence encodes CASSLPDSSYEQYF.

The genes are TRBV11-3 and TRBJ2-1, with 8 nucleotides matching TRBD2. The V gene's germline CDR1 is SGHNT and CDR2 YENEEA. The CDR3 covers 14 residues. Germline trimming cut 3 bases from V and 4 bases from J; bases unmatched to any gene: 2. The CDR3 sequence is CASSLTSEYNEQFF. CDR3 nucleotide sequence: TGTGCCAGCAGCTTGACTAGCGAGTACAATGAGCAGTTCTTC.

In the case of this clone: This CDR3 is also generated by other DNA sequences in the sample. This rearrangement joins TRBV27 to TRBJ2-7; no reliable D call. Germline V CDR1 and CDR2: MNHEY, SMNVEV (reference sequence). This CDR3 comprises 13 residues. V gave up 2 bases and J gave up 4 bases, with 9 bases separating them. The CDR3 DNA reads as TGTGCCAGCAGTTTAGCCGGCAGATACGAGCAGTACTTC. This gives the protein CASSLAGRYEQYF.